The present T cell receptor (beta chain) was sequenced within a study of Ad26.COV2.S vaccination and SARS-CoV-2 variants. In the study overall: Donor was in the COV1001 Ad26.COV2.S trial arm. Ad26.COV2.S shots went into the muscle once or twice, 56 days apart.

Details on this clone: Its antigen is currently unknown.

Repertoires were generated with immunoSEQ multiplex PCR, while TCRdb's copy carries only in-frame clones and drops some. The table records some 480,000 clones, around 85% of them present only once. General study findings and limits: Measurement of non-spike TCR breadth gave similar results in vaccine and placebo recipients.

Treatment of the sample: some 20 received Ad26.COV2.S at low or high dose, single or two shots; about 5 received placebo; per-sample allocation not given. Collection of samples fell on day 63 after the first vaccine or placebo injection. A Boston adult aged 18-55 years was the donor. The TCR sequence derives from a person aged 18-65 years who received the Ad26.COV2.S COVID-19 vaccine or a placebo. The sample here was peripheral blood, taken in a trial of Ad26.COV2.S vaccine versus placebo.

The CDR3 region has the DNA TGTGCCAGCAGTGAAATCCGGGGCCGGGGACAGGGGAACAATTCACCCCTCCACTTT. Translation gives CASSEIRGRGQGNNSPLHF. The chain links TRBV6-1 to TRBJ1-6; 10 nucleotides align to TRBD1. CDR3 size: 19 residues. V trimming: 2 bases; J trimming: 7 bases; junction bases outside the gene matches: 14. Germline CDR1 MNHNS, CDR2 SASEGT.